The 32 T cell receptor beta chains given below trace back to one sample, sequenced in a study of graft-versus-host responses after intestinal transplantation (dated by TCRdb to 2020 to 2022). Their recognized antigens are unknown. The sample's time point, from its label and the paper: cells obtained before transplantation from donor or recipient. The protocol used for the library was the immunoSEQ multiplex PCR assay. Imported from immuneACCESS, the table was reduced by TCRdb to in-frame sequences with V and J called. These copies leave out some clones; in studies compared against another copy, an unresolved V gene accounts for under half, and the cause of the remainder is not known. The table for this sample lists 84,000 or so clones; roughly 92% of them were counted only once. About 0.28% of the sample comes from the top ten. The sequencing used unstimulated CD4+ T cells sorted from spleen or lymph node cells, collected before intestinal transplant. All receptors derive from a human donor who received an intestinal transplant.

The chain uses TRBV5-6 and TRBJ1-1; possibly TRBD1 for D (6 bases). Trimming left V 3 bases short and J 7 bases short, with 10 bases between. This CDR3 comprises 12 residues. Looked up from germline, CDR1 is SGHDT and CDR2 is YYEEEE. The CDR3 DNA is TGTGCCAGCAGCTCTGGGGGCTTTGAAGCTTTCTTT. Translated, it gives CASSSGGFEAFF.

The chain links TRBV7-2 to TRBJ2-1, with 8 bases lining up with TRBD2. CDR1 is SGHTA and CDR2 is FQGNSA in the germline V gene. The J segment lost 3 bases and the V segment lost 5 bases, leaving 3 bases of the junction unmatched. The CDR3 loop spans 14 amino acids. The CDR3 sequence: CASSASGRYNEQFF. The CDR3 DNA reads TGTGCCAGCAGCGCTAGCGGGCGCTACAATGAGCAGTTCTTC. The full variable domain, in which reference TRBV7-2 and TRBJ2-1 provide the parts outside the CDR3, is GAGVSQSPSNKVTEKGKDVELRCDPISGHTALYWYRQSLGQGLEFLIYFQGNSAPDKSGLPSDRFSAERTGGSVSTLTIQRTQQEDSAVYLCASSASGRYNEQFFGPGTRLTVL.

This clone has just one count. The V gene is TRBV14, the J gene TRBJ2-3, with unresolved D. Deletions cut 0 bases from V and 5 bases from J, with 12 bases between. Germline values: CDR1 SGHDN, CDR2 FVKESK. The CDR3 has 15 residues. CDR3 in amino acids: CASSQDPIERDTQYF. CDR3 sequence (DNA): TGTGCCAGCAGCCAAGACCCTATCGAGCGAGATACGCAGTATTTT.

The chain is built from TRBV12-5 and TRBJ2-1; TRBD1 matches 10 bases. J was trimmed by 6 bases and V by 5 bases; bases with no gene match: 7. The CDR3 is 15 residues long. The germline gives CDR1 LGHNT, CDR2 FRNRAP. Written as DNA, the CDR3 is TGTGCTAGTGGTCCGTGGGGACAGGGGTTCAATGAGCAGTTCTTC. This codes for CASGPWGQGFNEQFF.

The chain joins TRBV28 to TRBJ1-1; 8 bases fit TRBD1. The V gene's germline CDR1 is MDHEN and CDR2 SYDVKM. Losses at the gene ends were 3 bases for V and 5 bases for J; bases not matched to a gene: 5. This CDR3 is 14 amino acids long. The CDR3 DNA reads TGTGCCAGCAGTTTGAGACGACAGGGGACTGAAGCTTTCTTT. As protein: CASSLRRQGTEAFF.

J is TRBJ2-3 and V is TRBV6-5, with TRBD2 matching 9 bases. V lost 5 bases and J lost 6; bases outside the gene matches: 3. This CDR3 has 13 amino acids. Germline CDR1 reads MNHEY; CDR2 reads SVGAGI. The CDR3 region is CASSTSGRDTQYF. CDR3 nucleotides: TGTGCCAGCAGTACCAGCGGGAGGGATACGCAGTATTTT.

The CDR3 sequence: CASSGSRSLYEQYF. The CDR3 DNA reads as TGTGCCAGCAGTGGGAGTAGGTCCCTTTACGAGCAGTACTTC. The V and J genes are TRBV6-1 and TRBJ2-7; D remains ambiguous. This CDR3 region has 14 residues. The V end lost 4 bases, the J end lost 4 bases, and 14 bases lay between the germline ends. Germline values: CDR1 MNHNS, CDR2 SASEGT.

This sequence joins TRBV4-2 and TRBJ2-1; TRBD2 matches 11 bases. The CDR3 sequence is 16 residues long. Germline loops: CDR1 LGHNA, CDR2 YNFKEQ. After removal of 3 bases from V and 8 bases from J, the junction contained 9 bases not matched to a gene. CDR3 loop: CASSHVASGRSHEQFF. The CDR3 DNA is TGTGCCAGCAGCCACGTCGCTAGCGGGAGGTCCCATGAGCAGTTCTTC.

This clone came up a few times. The CDR3 nucleotides read TGTGCCAGCAGTGAACACGGGGGGCTCAATGAAAAACTGTTTTTT. Encoded protein: CASSEHGGLNEKLFF. The rearrangement joins TRBV6-1 to TRBJ1-4, with D perhaps TRBD1 (6 bases). The CDR3 is made up of 15 amino acids. From germline, CDR1 is MNHNS and CDR2 SASEGT. V lost 2 bases to trimming and J lost 5 bases, with 12 bases between them.

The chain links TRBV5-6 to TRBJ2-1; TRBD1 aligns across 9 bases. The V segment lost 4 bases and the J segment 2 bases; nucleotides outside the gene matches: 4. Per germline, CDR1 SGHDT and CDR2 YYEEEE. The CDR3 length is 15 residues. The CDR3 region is CASSPGTGPYNEQFF. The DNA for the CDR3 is TGTGCCAGCAGCCCCGGGACAGGGCCCTACAATGAGCAGTTCTTC.

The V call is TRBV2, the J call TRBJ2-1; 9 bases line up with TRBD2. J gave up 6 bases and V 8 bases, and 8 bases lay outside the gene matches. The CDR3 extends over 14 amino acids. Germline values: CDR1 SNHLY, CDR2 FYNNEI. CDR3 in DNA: TGTGCCAGCCCCAGGGTGGGACTAGCCAATGAGCAGTTCTTC. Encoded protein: CASPRVGLANEQFF. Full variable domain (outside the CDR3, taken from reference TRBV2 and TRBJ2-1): EPEVTQTPSHQVTQMGQEVILRCVPISNHLYFYWYRQILGQKVEFLVSFYNNEISEKSEIFDDQFSVERPDGSNFTLKIRSTKLEDSAMYFCASPRVGLANEQFFGPGTRLTVL.

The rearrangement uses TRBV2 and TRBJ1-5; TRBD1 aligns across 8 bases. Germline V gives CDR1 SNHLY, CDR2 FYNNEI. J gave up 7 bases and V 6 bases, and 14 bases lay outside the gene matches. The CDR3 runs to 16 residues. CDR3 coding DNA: TGTGCCAGCAGAGCCGTTTCAGGGGGCGCGGGGCAGCCCCAGCATTTT. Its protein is CASRAVSGGAGQPQHF.

The CDR3 DNA reads as TGTGCCAGCAGTTTAAGACAGGGCTATGGCTACACCTTC. Its protein product is CASSLRQGYGYTF. This chain uses TRBV27 with TRBJ1-2; 7 nucleotides match TRBD1. The CDR3 is made up of 13 amino acids. With 2 bases clipped from V and 4 bases from J, the junction kept 1 base outside the gene matches. The germline gives CDR1 MNHEY, CDR2 SMNVEV (reference sequence).

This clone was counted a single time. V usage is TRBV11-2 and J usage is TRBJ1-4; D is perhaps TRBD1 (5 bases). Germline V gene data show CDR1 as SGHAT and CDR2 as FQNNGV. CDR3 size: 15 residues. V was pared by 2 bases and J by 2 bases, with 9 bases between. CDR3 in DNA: TGTGCCAGCAGCTTAAGAGGGGTGACTAATGAAAAACTGTTTTTT. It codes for CASSLRGVTNEKLFF. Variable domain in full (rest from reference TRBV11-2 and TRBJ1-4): EAGVAQSPRYKIIEKRQSVAFWCNPISGHATLYWYQQILGQGPKLLIQFQNNGVVDDSQLPKDRFSAERLKGVDSTLKIQPAKLEDSAVYLCASSLRGVTNEKLFFGSGTQLSVL.

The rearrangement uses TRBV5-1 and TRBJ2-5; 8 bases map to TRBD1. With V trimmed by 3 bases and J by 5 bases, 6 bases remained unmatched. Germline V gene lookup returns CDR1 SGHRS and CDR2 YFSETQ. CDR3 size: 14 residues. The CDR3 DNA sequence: TGCGCCAGCAGCTCGGCAGGGGGCGGGGAGACCCAGTACTTC. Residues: CASSSAGGGETQYF.

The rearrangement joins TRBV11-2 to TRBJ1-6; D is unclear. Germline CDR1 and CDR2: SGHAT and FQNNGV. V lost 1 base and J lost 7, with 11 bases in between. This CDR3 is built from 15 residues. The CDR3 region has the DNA TGTGCCAGCAGCTTAGGGGCGGCAGCCAATTCACCCCTCCACTTT. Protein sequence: CASSLGAAANSPLHF.

The CDR3 spells CASSERDLSNQPQHF. The CDR3 DNA sequence: TGTGCCAGCAGTGAACGGGACCTTAGCAATCAGCCCCAGCATTTT. This chain connects TRBV2 to TRBJ1-5; tentatively, D is TRBD1 (5 bases). This CDR3 has 15 residues. In germline, CDR1 is SNHLY, CDR2 FYNNEI. Trimming removed 2 bases from V and 0 bases from J, with 8 bases in between.

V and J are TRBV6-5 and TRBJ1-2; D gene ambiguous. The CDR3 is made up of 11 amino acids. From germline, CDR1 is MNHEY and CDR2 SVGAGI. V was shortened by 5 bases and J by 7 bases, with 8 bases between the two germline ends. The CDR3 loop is CASSPPGGYTF. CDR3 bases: TGTGCCAGCAGTCCTCCGGGTGGCTACACCTTC.

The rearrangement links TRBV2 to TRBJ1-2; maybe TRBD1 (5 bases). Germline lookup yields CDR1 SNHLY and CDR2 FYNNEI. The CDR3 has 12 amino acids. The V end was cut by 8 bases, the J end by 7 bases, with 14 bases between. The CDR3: CASADSFLGYTF. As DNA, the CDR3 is TGTGCCAGCGCTGACAGTTTCCTTGGCTACACCTTC.

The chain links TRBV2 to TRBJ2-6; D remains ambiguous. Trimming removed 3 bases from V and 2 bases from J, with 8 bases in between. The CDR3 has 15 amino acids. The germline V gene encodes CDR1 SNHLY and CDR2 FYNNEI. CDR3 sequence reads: CASSEVRTGANVLTF. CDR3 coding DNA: TGTGCCAGCAGTGAGGTTCGCACTGGGGCCAACGTCCTGACTTTC.

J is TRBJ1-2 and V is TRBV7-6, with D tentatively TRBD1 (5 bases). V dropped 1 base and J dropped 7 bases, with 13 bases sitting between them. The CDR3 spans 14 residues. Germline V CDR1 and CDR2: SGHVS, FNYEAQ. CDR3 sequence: CASSLEPREGGYTF. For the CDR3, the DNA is TGTGCCAGCAGCTTAGAACCCAGGGAGGGTGGCTACACCTTC.

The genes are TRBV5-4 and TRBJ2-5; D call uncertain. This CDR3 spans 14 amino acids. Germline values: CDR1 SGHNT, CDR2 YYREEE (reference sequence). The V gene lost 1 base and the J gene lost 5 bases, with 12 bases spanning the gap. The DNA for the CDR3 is TGTGCCAGCAGCTTGTCACCTGTTGAGGAGACCCAGTACTTC. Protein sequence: CASSLSPVEETQYF.

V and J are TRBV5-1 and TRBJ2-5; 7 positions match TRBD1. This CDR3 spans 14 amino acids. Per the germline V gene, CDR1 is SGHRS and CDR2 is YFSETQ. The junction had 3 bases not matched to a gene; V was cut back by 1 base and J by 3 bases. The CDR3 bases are TGCGCCAGCAGCTTGTTTGGACAGGAAGAGACCCAGTACTTC. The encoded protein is CASSLFGQEETQYF.

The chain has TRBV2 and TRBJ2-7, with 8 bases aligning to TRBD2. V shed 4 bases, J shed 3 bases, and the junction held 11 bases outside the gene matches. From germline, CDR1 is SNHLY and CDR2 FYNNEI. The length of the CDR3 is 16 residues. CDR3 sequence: CASSGSSGGLDYEQYF. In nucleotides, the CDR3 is TGTGCCAGCAGTGGATCGTCCGGGGGACTAGACTACGAGCAGTACTTC.

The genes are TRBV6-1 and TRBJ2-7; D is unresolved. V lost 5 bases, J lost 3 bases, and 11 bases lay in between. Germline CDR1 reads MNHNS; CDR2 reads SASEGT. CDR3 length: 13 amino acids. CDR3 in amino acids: CASSTTHGYEQYF. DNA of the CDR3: TGTGCCAGCAGTACGACACATGGCTACGAGCAGTACTTC.

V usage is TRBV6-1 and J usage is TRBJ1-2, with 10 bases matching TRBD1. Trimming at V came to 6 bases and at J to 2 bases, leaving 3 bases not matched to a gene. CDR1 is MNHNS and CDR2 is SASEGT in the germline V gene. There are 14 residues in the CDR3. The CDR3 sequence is CASRPGQGNYGYTF. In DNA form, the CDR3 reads TGTGCCAGCAGGCCGGGACAGGGGAACTATGGCTACACCTTC.

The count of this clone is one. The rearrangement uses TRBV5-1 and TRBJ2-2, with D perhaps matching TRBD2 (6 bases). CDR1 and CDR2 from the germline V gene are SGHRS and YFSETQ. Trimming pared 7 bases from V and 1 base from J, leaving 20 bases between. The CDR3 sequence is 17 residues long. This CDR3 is CASAYTRAGLNTGELFF. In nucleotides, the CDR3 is TGCGCCAGCGCCTACACGAGGGCGGGGTTGAACACCGGGGAGCTGTTTTTT.

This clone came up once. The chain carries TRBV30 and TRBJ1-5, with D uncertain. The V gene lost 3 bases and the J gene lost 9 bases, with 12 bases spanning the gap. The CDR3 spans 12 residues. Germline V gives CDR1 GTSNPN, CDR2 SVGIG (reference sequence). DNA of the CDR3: TGTGCCTGGAGCGATGTCAAGGGGCCCCAGCATTTT. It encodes CAWSDVKGPQHF.

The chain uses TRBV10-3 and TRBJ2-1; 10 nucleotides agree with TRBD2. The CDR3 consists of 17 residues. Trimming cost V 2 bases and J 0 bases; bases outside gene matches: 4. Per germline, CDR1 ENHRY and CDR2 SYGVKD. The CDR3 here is CAISERSGGSSYNEQFF. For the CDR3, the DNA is TGTGCCATCAGTGAGCGTAGCGGGGGGAGCTCCTACAATGAGCAGTTCTTC.

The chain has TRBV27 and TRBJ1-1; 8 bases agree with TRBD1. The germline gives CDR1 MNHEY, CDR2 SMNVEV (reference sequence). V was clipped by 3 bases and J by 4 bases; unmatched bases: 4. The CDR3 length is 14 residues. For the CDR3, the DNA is TGTGCCAGCAGTTTCGTCGACAGGGGCACTGAAGCTTTCTTT. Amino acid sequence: CASSFVDRGTEAFF.

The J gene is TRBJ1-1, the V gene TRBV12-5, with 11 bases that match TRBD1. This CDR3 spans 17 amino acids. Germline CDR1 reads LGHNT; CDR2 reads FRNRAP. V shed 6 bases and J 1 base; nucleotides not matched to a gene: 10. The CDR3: CASGPRTGGAGNTEAFF. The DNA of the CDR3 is TGTGCTAGTGGCCCCCGGACAGGGGGCGCCGGGAACACTGAAGCTTTCTTT.

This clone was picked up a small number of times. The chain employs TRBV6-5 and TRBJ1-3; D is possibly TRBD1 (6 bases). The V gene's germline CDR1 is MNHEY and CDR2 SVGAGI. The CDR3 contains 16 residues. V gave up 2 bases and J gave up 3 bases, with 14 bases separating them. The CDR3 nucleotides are TGTGCCAGCAGTTACCGGCTCTGGGGGCTTGGAAACACCATATATTTT. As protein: CASSYRLWGLGNTIYF.